This TCR beta chain was recovered during a study of blood T cell repertoires in COVID-19. Background on the study: The samples span acute and convalescent COVID-19 from the United States, Italy and Spain. In each case, the material was cDNA or gDNA derived from T cells, B-cell-depleted T cells, or PBMCs.

The V gene's germline CDR1 is GTSNPN and CDR2 SVGIG (reference sequence). CDR3 length: 17 residues. Trimming pared 0 bases from V and 2 bases from J, leaving 14 bases between. Original processing notes: Reference gene primer amplification gave nucleated cell count estimates. Some clones are missing from TCRdb's copy, which holds only in-frame ones; the method was immunoSEQ multiplex PCR. The D gene and trimming were derived from the DNA, and the V and J assignments and clone size from that table. Among about 120,000 clones, 87% were seen once, and the ten largest hold 7.7%. This chain joins TRBV30 and TRBJ2-6, with D possibly being TRBD1 (8 bases). Sequencing was performed on peripheral blood. This receptor was taken from a human donor in a cohort sampled during active COVID-19. The CDR3 region has the DNA TGTGCCTGGAGTGTCCACAGGGGGGGGGCTGGGGCCAACGTCCTGACTTTC. Its translation is CAWSVHRGGAGANVLTF.